What follows are 30 T cell receptor beta chains derived from one specimen sequenced in a study of T cell responses to AZD1222 COVID-19 vaccine. Produced via immunoSEQ multiplex PCR; TCRdb's table is partial and in-frame only. The data hold about 110,000 clones, with approximately 91% observed a single time. The source was peripheral blood, collected on day 0 of AZD1222 vaccination. The receptors here all came from an adult in good health.

On this clone itself: Germline and junction disagree at one end, which may indicate a read error. The rearrangement links TRBV11-2 to TRBJ1-2; D unclear. Germline V gene lookup returns CDR1 SGHAT and CDR2 FQNNGV. The CDR3 runs to 14 residues. CDR3 region: CASSLSSTGYRYTF. As DNA, the CDR3 is TGTGCCAGCAGCTTAAGTTCTACCGGCTATCGCTACACCTTC.

This chain uses TRBV18 with TRBJ1-2; D is uncertain. Germline CDR1 reads KGHSH; CDR2 reads LQKENI. The CDR3 consists of 14 residues. V was shortened by 4 bases and J by 5 bases, with 14 bases between the two germline ends. The CDR3 region has the DNA TGTGCCAGCTCACACTACCCTAAGGAGTATGGCTACACCTTC. It yields the protein CASSHYPKEYGYTF.

This clone was picked up a small number of times. The chain recombines TRBV6-1 with TRBJ1-1; D might be TRBD1 (5 bases). The CDR3 is 18 residues long. In germline, CDR1 is MNHNS, CDR2 SASEGT. With 3 bases removed from V and 2 bases from J, the gap between germline ends came to 22 bases. The CDR3 spells CASSEVLAGIVVNTEAFF. DNA for the CDR3: TGTGCCAGCAGTGAGGTCCTGGCAGGGATAGTAGTTAACACTGAAGCTTTCTTT.

The CDR3 DNA reads as TGCGCCAGCAGCCAAGATCGGCTAGCGGGGGTTATCACAACTCAGGGTGAGCAGTTCTTC. Translation gives CASSQDRLAGVITTQGEQFF. This rearrangement joins TRBV4-1 to TRBJ2-1; 10 bases map to TRBD2. The germline V gene has CDR1 MGHRA and CDR2 YSYEKL. V lost 0 bases, J lost 9 bases, and 20 bases stayed unmatched. The CDR3 contains 20 residues.

The chain links TRBV19 to TRBJ1-5; D perhaps matches TRBD1 (5 bases). The V end lost 3 bases, the J end lost 4 bases, and 13 bases lay between the germline ends. CDR1 is LNHDA, CDR2 SQIVND, per germline (reference sequence). This CDR3 region has 15 residues. CDR3 coding DNA: TGTGCCAGTAGTATGAAAGGGGACCATAATCAGCCCCAGCATTTT. It is translated as CASSMKGDHNQPQHF.

The chain uses TRBV7-9 and TRBJ1-1, with unresolved D. The CDR3 has 13 residues. CDR1 and CDR2 (germline): SEHNR, FQNEAQ (reference sequence). V was shortened by 5 bases and J by 1 base, with 8 bases between the two germline ends. CDR3 amino acids: CASSVWENTEAFF. CDR3 nucleotide sequence: TGTGCCAGCAGCGTATGGGAGAACACTGAAGCTTTCTTT.

The V gene is TRBV5-1, the J gene TRBJ1-1; weak D call: TRBD1 (5 bases). V gave up 3 bases and J gave up 0 bases, with 15 bases separating them. The CDR3 has 16 amino acids. Germline-derived CDR1 and CDR2 are SGHRS and YFSETQ. CDR3 loop: CASSSAGSGLNTEAFF. DNA for the CDR3: TGCGCCAGCAGCTCAGCCGGGTCGGGACTGAACACTGAAGCTTTCTTT.

The sample holds a few counts of this clone. In nucleotides, the CDR3 is TGCGCCAGCAGTGACCATGGACAGGGGGCGAGGGAGACCCAGTACTTC. This encodes CASSDHGQGARETQYF. This chain joins TRBV10-1 and TRBJ2-5; 11 bases match TRBD1. The trim removed 3 bases at V and 5 bases at J, leaving 8 bases unmatched. The CDR3 runs to 16 residues. Germline V CDR1 and CDR2: WNHNN, SYGVQD (reference sequence).

The gene calls are TRBV28 and TRBJ1-2, with TRBD1 as a possible D gene (5 bases). Germline-derived CDR1 and CDR2 are MDHEN and SYDVKM. Between the trimmed V and J ends, which lost 5 bases and 5 bases, there was a span of 15 bases. This CDR3 region has 14 residues. The CDR3 sequence is CASSPLDGGYGYTF. In DNA form, the CDR3 reads TGTGCCAGCAGTCCATTGGACGGGGGGTATGGCTACACCTTC.

This clone has just one count. The rearrangement links TRBV7-9 to TRBJ1-1; no reliable D call. The CDR3 runs 15 residues. V shed 7 bases and J shed 3 bases, with 18 bases lying between them. Germline lookup yields CDR1 SEHNR and CDR2 FQNEAQ (reference sequence). For the CDR3, the DNA is TGTGCCAGCACCCCCCCGCGGGGTGGGGACACTGAAGCTTTCTTT. Amino acid sequence: CASTPPRGGDTEAFF.

The V gene is TRBV12-3 or TRBV12-4, the J gene TRBJ2-2; D is unresolved. V lost 4 bases, J lost 1 base, and 4 bases lay in between. The CDR3 has 13 residues. CDR3 coding DNA: TGTGCCAGCAGTTCAGTGAACACCGGGGAGCTGTTTTTT. It encodes CASSSVNTGELFF.

This chain links TRBV30 with TRBJ1-6, with D possibly being TRBD1 (6 bases). Trimming cost V 3 bases and J 3 bases, with 15 bases left between them. There are 16 residues in the CDR3. From germline, CDR1 is GTSNPN and CDR2 SVGIG (reference sequence). For the CDR3, the DNA is TGTGCCTGGAGCTTAACAGGGAGAGGCTATAATTCACCCCTCCACTTT. It specifies CAWSLTGRGYNSPLHF.

The chain employs TRBV27 and TRBJ1-5; D may be TRBD1 (5 bases). This CDR3 is 15 amino acids long. Trimming removed 4 bases at V and 7 bases at J, with 17 bases between. Germline loops: CDR1 MNHEY, CDR2 SMNVEV (reference sequence). The CDR3 DNA follows: TGTGCCAGCAGTTCCACCTCAGGACGGGACCAGCCCCAGCATTTT. As protein: CASSSTSGRDQPQHF.

The chain uses TRBV7-2 and TRBJ2-1; 8 bases agree with TRBD2. The CDR3 extends over 16 amino acids. Trimming removed 8 bases from V and 4 bases from J; junction bases left unmatched: 13. From germline, CDR1 is SGHTA and CDR2 FQGNSA. DNA for the CDR3: TGTGCCAGCCGCCCCCGTAGGGGCGGGGGGTACAATGAGCAGTTCTTC. This translates into CASRPRRGGGYNEQFF.

The CDR3 is CASSLAQGLAGANEQFF. CDR3 nucleotides: TGTGCCAGCAGCTTAGCCCAGGGACTAGCGGGGGCCAATGAGCAGTTCTTC. The gene calls are TRBV7-9 and TRBJ2-1, with 14 bases lining up with TRBD2. Germline CDR1 is SEHNR and CDR2 is FQNEAQ (reference sequence). Trimming cost V 0 bases and J 6 bases; bases outside gene matches: 4. The CDR3 is made up of 17 amino acids.

The chain recombines TRBV6-5 with TRBJ1-1; TRBD1 might be the D (5 bases). The V gene lost 5 bases and the J gene lost 7 bases, with 11 bases spanning the gap. Germline V gives CDR1 MNHEY, CDR2 SVGAGI. This CDR3 has 12 residues. CDR3 protein: CASSLNGGEAFF. As DNA, the CDR3 is TGTGCCAGCAGTCTCAATGGGGGTGAAGCTTTCTTT.

The chain is built from TRBV10-3 and TRBJ2-7, with D perhaps TRBD1 (6 bases). The germline V gene encodes CDR1 ENHRY and CDR2 SYGVKD. This CDR3 spans 12 amino acids. With 8 bases removed from V and 5 bases from J, the gap between germline ends came to 13 bases. The CDR3 bases are TGTGCCATCTCGACAGGAGTCCACGAGCAGTACTTC. Translated: CAISTGVHEQYF.

J is TRBJ1-4 and V is TRBV30, with D tentatively TRBD1 (5 bases). This CDR3 is 14 amino acids long. Germline CDR1 is GTSNPN and CDR2 is SVGIG (reference sequence). V was trimmed by 0 bases and J by 7 bases, leaving 12 bases between them. The CDR3 bases are TGTGCCTGGAGTGTACTGCCGGGGACTGAAAAACTGTTTTTT. Its translation is CAWSVLPGTEKLFF.

This clone has only one observation. This sequence joins TRBV18 and TRBJ2-7, with 10 bases aligning to TRBD1. The V segment lost 4 bases and the J segment 4 bases; nucleotides outside the gene matches: 4. The CDR3 spans 14 residues. Germline loops: CDR1 KGHSH, CDR2 LQKENI. CDR3 sequence: CASSLTGQGYEQYF. CDR3 nucleotide sequence: TGTGCCAGCTCACTTACGGGACAGGGGTACGAGCAGTACTTC.

The gene calls are TRBV30 and TRBJ1-2, with TRBD1 as a possible D gene (6 bases). Trimming pared 0 bases from V and 7 bases from J, leaving 15 bases between. The CDR3 is 14 residues long. Looked up from germline, CDR1 is GTSNPN and CDR2 is SVGIG (reference sequence). CDR3 residues: CAWSVAGGAGGYTF. CDR3 coding DNA: TGTGCCTGGAGTGTAGCTGGGGGCGCGGGTGGCTACACCTTC.

The chain joins TRBV5-1 to TRBJ2-1; 12 bases map to TRBD2. Unmatched junction bases numbered 6, after V lost 2 bases and J lost 0 bases. The germline V gene encodes CDR1 SGHRS and CDR2 YFSETQ. This CDR3 spans 18 amino acids. For the CDR3, the DNA is TGCGCCAGCAGCTTTACTAGCGGGGGGTTCAGCTCCTACAATGAGCAGTTCTTC. Translated, it gives CASSFTSGGFSSYNEQFF.

The rearrangement links TRBV18 to TRBJ2-6; 12 bases align to TRBD1. Germline trimming cut 3 bases from V and 0 bases from J; bases unmatched to any gene: 6. CDR3 length: 19 amino acids. Germline-derived CDR1 and CDR2 are KGHSH and LQKENI. The CDR3 spells CASSPGQGAAPSGANVLTF. In DNA, the CDR3 is TGTGCCAGCTCACCGGGACAGGGGGCAGCCCCCTCTGGGGCCAACGTCCTGACTTTC. The variable domain in full, with the rest retrieved from reference TRBV18 and TRBJ2-6, is NAGVMQNPRHLVRRRGQEARLRCSPMKGHSHVYWYRQLPEEGLKFMVYLQKENIIDESGMPKERFSAEFPKEGPSILRIQQVVRGDSAAYFCASSPGQGAAPSGANVLTFGAGSRLTVL.

This sequence joins TRBV30 and TRBJ1-1; D is uncertain. This CDR3 region has 13 residues. CDR1 and CDR2 from the germline V gene are GTSNPN and SVGIG (reference sequence). Trimming pared 5 bases from V and 3 bases from J, leaving 13 bases between. Here the CDR3 reads CAWAISRDTEAFF. CDR3 nucleotide sequence: TGTGCCTGGGCGATCTCGAGGGACACTGAAGCTTTCTTT.

The CDR3 region is CASSLAQYRYNEQFF. For the CDR3, the DNA is TGTGCCAGCAGCTTAGCTCAGTACAGGTACAATGAGCAGTTCTTC. The chain has TRBV11-2 and TRBJ2-1, with D possibly matching TRBD1 (5 bases). V dropped 1 base and J dropped 4 bases, with 11 bases sitting between them. In germline, CDR1 is SGHAT, CDR2 FQNNGV. The CDR3 is 15 residues long.

The CDR3 sequence: CASRDYGQGDYGYTF. The DNA for the CDR3 is TGTGCCAGCAGGGATTATGGACAGGGAGACTATGGCTACACCTTC. The chain has TRBV6-5 and TRBJ1-2, with 8 bases matching TRBD1. This CDR3 spans 15 amino acids. V lost 6 bases, J lost 3 bases, and 9 bases stayed unmatched. The germline V gene encodes CDR1 MNHEY and CDR2 SVGAGI.

The rearrangement uses TRBV19 and TRBJ1-5; D is unresolved. Germline V gives CDR1 LNHDA, CDR2 SQIVND (reference sequence). This CDR3 contains 13 residues. The V end was cut by 3 bases, the J end by 4 bases, with 7 bases between. The CDR3: CASSILPNQPQHF. CDR3 nucleotides: TGTGCCAGTAGTATTTTGCCGAATCAGCCCCAGCATTTT.

The chain is built from TRBV11-2 and TRBJ2-1, with D unclear. The germline gives CDR1 SGHAT, CDR2 FQNNGV. The CDR3 runs 11 residues. V was cut by 8 bases and J by 2 bases, with 4 bases left in between. The CDR3 is CASETYNEQFF. The CDR3 DNA is TGTGCCAGCGAAACCTACAATGAGCAGTTCTTC.

The V gene is TRBV11-2, the J gene TRBJ2-5; a possible D gene is TRBD2 (6 bases). Trimming took off 3 bases at V and 5 bases at J, with 16 bases between the two ends. Germline loops: CDR1 SGHAT, CDR2 FQNNGV. The CDR3 runs to 15 residues. The CDR3 nucleotides are TGTGCCAGCAGCTTGATGGTGGCTAGCGAGGAGACCCAGTACTTC. Encoded protein: CASSLMVASEETQYF.

The V call is TRBV12-3 or TRBV12-4, the J call TRBJ1-2, with 8 nucleotides matching TRBD1. This CDR3 is built from 13 residues. V gave up 8 bases and J gave up 7 bases; unmatched junction bases: 9. CDR3 sequence: CASGGQGRGGYTF. CDR3 nucleotides: TGTGCCAGCGGAGGACAGGGTCGAGGTGGCTACACCTTC.

The chain has TRBV5-4 and TRBJ2-7; D possibly corresponds to TRBD1 (5 bases). CDR3 size: 14 residues. Trimming took off 3 bases at V and 1 base at J, with 11 bases between the two ends. The germline CDR1 and CDR2 sequences are SGHNT and YYREEE (reference sequence). The CDR3 DNA sequence: TGTGCCAGCAGCTGGGGAAGGGGTTCCTACGAGCAGTACTTC. Its protein product is CASSWGRGSYEQYF.